This is a list of T cell receptor beta chains from one sample in a study of cytomegalovirus exposure and HLA in healthy donors. Repertoires were generated with immunoSEQ multiplex PCR, while TCRdb's copy carries only in-frame clones and drops some. The sample has some 200,000 clones, roughly 86% seen once. Source material: PBMCs. The receptors were sampled from a man aged 25 to 40 in good health and CMV-seropositive. Each CDR3 is given with its conserved first and last residue. A D gene is named only where the DNA matches it firmly. Only some rows state a clone size, as once, few, many or a class for expanded clones.

13 TRBJ2-3 . once TRBV5-4 TGTGCCAGCAGCTTGACCAGCCTTCGAGCGCAGTATTTT CASSLTSLRAQYF
18 TRBJ2-3 TRBD1 . TRBV9 TGTGCCAGCAGCCCACGCCGAGGGGACAGGGGGCAGAAAGATACGCAGTATTTT CASSPRRGDRGQKDTQYF
14 TRBJ1-1 . . TRBV9 TGTGCCAGCAGCACCTATGACAGGAACACTGAAGCTTTCTTT CASSTYDRNTEAFF
13 TRBJ2-5 . . TRBV28 TGTGCCAGCAGTCCAGGTGATCTAGAGACCCAGTACTTC CASSPGDLETQYF
14 TRBJ2-2 . once TRBV27 TGTGCCAGCCGTCCCCAGCAGAGCACCGGGGAGCTGTTTTTT CASRPQQSTGELFF
12 TRBJ2-2 . . TRBV9 TGTGCCAGTACGCCGAACACCGGGGAGCTGTTTTTT CASTPNTGELFF
14 TRBJ2-3 TRBD1 . TRBV6-6 TGTGCCAGCAGCCCTGGGACAGTTTTAGATACGCAGTATTTT CASSPGTVLDTQYF
15 TRBJ2-7 . . TRBV7-8 TGTGCCAGCAGCCGATTGGCGGGGGCGTCTGGCGAGCAGTACTTC CASSRLAGASGEQYF
19 TRBJ1-3 . . TRBV4-1 TGCGCCAGCAGCCTAACTACAGCCGTCTTTCTTAACTCTGGAAACACCATATATTTT CASSLTTAVFLNSGNTIYF
16 TRBJ2-1 TRBD1 . TRBV6-6 TGTGCCAGCAGTTACTCCCGGACAGGGTCCTACAATGAGCAGTTCTTC CASSYSRTGSYNEQFF
13 TRBJ2-5 TRBD2 . TRBV6-5 TGTGCCAGCAGTTTAGCGGGGGTGGGGACCCAGTACTTC CASSLAGVGTQYF
15 TRBJ2-7 . . TRBV4-3 TGCGCCAGCAGCCAAGTGTACGGGGCGAATTACGAGCAGTACTTC CASSQVYGANYEQYF
13 TRBJ2-7 . . TRBV11-3 TGTGCCAGCAGCTTAGTTGGAGCCTACGAGCAGTACTTC CASSLVGAYEQYF
11 TRBJ2-1 . . TRBV20-1 TGCAGTGCTAGGCGGCGCAATGAGCAGTTCTTC CSARRRNEQFF
16 TRBJ1-5 TRBD1 . TRBV5-8 TGTGCCAGCAGCTTGTCAAGGGGGCTGAAAAATCAGCCCCAGCATTTT CASSLSRGLKNQPQHF
14 TRBJ2-5 . . TRBV28 TGTGCCAGCAGTTTAGTGGGGGGACCCTCGACCCAGTACTTC CASSLVGGPSTQYF
12 TRBJ1-1 . once TRBV5-4 TGTGCCAGCAGCTGGGGTGACACTGAAGCTTTCTTT CASSWGDTEAFF
14 TRBJ2-5 TRBD2 . TRBV6-5 TGTGCCAGCAGTCCCCCGGGACTACCCGAGACCCAGTACTTC CASSPPGLPETQYF
15 TRBJ1-1 TRBD1 few TRBV7-2 TGTGCCAGCGCACAGAGTGGGACAGCGAACACTGAAGCTTTCTTT CASAQSGTANTEAFF
13 TRBJ1-2 . . TRBV14 TGTGCCAGCAGCCTGACGGGGGCGGGAGGCTACACCTTC CASSLTGAGGYTF
15 TRBJ2-7 . . TRBV27 TGTGCCAGCAGTTTTTCGGCATTAGGGGTCTACGAGCAGTACTTC CASSFSALGVYEQYF
16 TRBJ1-6 . . TRBV6-5 TGTGCCAGCAGTTACCCGCCACAGGGCATAGATTCACCCCTCCACTTT CASSYPPQGIDSPLHF
14 TRBJ2-1 TRBD1 . TRBV27 TGTGCCAGCAGTTTATCGGGACAGTACAATGAGCAGTTCTTC CASSLSGQYNEQFF
14 TRBJ1-2 TRBD1 . TRBV6-5 TGTGCCAGCAGTTACTCGCGGGACAGGGACGGCTACACCTTC CASSYSRDRDGYTF
13 TRBJ2-3 . . TRBV5-1 TGCGCCAGCAGCTTAAGAGGGGGAGATACGCAGTATTTT CASSLRGGDTQYF
15 TRBJ1-1 . . TRBV5-4 TGTGCCAGCAGCTTGGAGGCCAGATTAAACACTGAAGCTTTCTTT CASSLEARLNTEAFF